The entry below gives a single T cell receptor beta chain sequence along with its context. CDR3 length: 13 residues. The germline CDR1 and CDR2 sequences are LNHDA and SQIVND (reference sequence). Trimming removed 6 bases from V and 1 base from J, with 9 bases in between. As processed by the authors: Reference gene primers were amplified, and this amplification served to estimate nucleated cell counts. The protocol was immunoSEQ multiplex PCR, while the TCRdb copy is restricted to in-frame clones and leaves out a portion. The V and J calls and clone size are taken from that table; D and trimming were inferred from the DNA. The data show about 90,000 clones, around 85% seen once. The sample comes from a study of blood T cell repertoires in COVID-19. Looking at the study overall: Sites across the United States, Italy and Spain contributed samples from acute and convalescent COVID-19. T cells, B-cell-depleted T cells, or PBMCs supplied cDNA or gDNA.

This TCR was recovered from a man aged 50 to 60 with acute or convalescent COVID-19. The sample comprised peripheral blood. The V and J genes are TRBV19 and TRBJ2-5, with D perhaps TRBD1 (6 bases). For the CDR3, the DNA is TGTGCCAGTAGAGGGACAATCCAAGAGACCCAGTACTTC. This sequence encodes CASRGTIQETQYF.